What follows is one TCR beta chain and its context. Its target is unknown. This specimen comes from a study of response to subunit inactivated influenza vaccine. Points from the study as a whole: Authors suggested that a seasonal influenza vaccination recruits few new T cells each time.

TCRdb passed the RT-PCR reads through MiXCR, listing each CDR3 protein once. The sample carries roughly 790,000 distinct CDR3 sequences, 21% recorded once. Trimming removed 5 bases from V and 5 bases from J, with 14 bases in between. Germline CDR1 reads DFQATT; CDR2 reads SNEGSKA (reference sequence). This CDR3 comprises 13 residues. Sequenced here: PBMCs from blood, sampled around 5 days after vaccination. This receptor was identified in a man aged 45-60 years who received an inactivated influenza vaccine. This rearrangement joins TRBV20-1 to TRBJ2-3, with D possibly TRBD2 on 6 matching bases. The chain's CDR3 is CSAYGDFLDTQYF. Here the CDR3 DNA reads TGCAGTGCTTACGGGGACTTCCTAGATACGCAGTATTTT.